A single sample gave rise to the 9 T cell receptor beta chains below, sequenced in a study of cytomegalovirus exposure and HLA in healthy donors (dated 2017 in TCRdb). Library preparation employed the immunoSEQ multiplex PCR assay. The multiplex PCR relied on a mix of 60 forward primers for TCR Vbeta segments and 13 reverse primers for TCR Jbeta segments. Sourced from immuneACCESS, this table was stored by TCRdb with only in-frame sequences that have V and J called. A share of the clones is absent; for the studies checked, an unresolved V gene accounts for under half, and the remainder has no known explanation. For this sample there are over 150,000 clones; around 82% appear just once. The ten largest account for approximately 3% of the sample. The sample comprised PBMCs. All receptors come from a woman aged 25 to 39 in good health and CMV-seronegative.

The chain recombines TRBV30 with TRBJ2-2; TRBD2 aligns across 11 bases. The trim removed 5 bases at V and 5 bases at J, leaving 13 bases unmatched. The CDR3 totals 17 residues. The germline CDR1 and CDR2 sequences are GTSNPN and SVGIG (reference sequence). The CDR3 reads CAWARLSGRAGTGELFF. The CDR3 DNA follows: TGTGCCTGGGCACGCCTTAGCGGGAGGGCCGGGACCGGGGAGCTGTTTTTT.

The V and J genes are TRBV10-3 and TRBJ1-5; perhaps TRBD1 as D (5 bases). CDR1 is ENHRY, CDR2 SYGVKD, per germline. Trimming pared 10 bases from V and 0 bases from J, leaving 13 bases between. The CDR3 runs to 14 residues. This chain's CDR3 is CATAQGYSNQPQHF. CDR3 sequence (DNA): TGTGCCACAGCTCAGGGTTATAGCAATCAGCCCCAGCATTTT.

The genes are TRBV29-1 and TRBJ2-1; D call uncertain. The CDR3 has 13 amino acids. Germline V gives CDR1 SQVTM, CDR2 ANQGSEA. The V end was cut by 4 bases, the J end by 4 bases, with 11 bases between. The DNA of the CDR3 is TGCAGCGTTGGAGAGTGGCATTACAATGAGCAGTTCTTC. Residues: CSVGEWHYNEQFF.

This chain joins TRBV7-8 and TRBJ1-5; 9 bases align to TRBD1. The CDR3 has 18 residues. V shed 5 bases, J shed 0 bases, and the junction held 11 bases outside the gene matches. In germline, CDR1 is SGHVS, CDR2 FQNEAQ. CDR3 amino acids: CASSVGTGTGFSNQPQHF. The CDR3 DNA is TGTGCCAGCAGCGTTGGTACCGGGACAGGGTTTAGCAATCAGCCCCAGCATTTT.

The chain employs TRBV5-5 and TRBJ2-1, with 7 bases aligning to TRBD1. Trimming at V came to 3 bases and at J to 10 bases, leaving 4 bases not matched to a gene. The CDR3 sequence is 12 residues long. Germline V gives CDR1 SGHKS, CDR2 YYEKEE (reference sequence). The CDR3: CASSSTGNEQFF. CDR3 sequence (DNA): TGTGCCAGCAGCTCGACAGGGAACGAGCAGTTCTTC.

This clone has a single count. This chain connects TRBV6-1 to TRBJ1-5; weak D call: TRBD1 (5 bases). Trimming stripped 2 bases from V and 5 bases from J, with 16 bases between. The germline CDR1 and CDR2 sequences are MNHNS and SASEGT. The CDR3 totals 16 residues. The CDR3 loop is CASSESPKGRDQPQHF. DNA for the CDR3: TGTGCCAGCAGTGAATCCCCGAAGGGCAGGGATCAGCCCCAGCATTTT.

The rearrangement joins TRBV18 to TRBJ1-4, with TRBD1 identical over 9 bases. Germline CDR1 and CDR2: KGHSH and LQKENI. The junction had 5 bases not matched to a gene; V was cut back by 6 bases and J by 6 bases. This CDR3 has 14 residues. The CDR3, as DNA: TGTGCCAGCTCGTCCGGGACAGGGTATGAAAAACTGTTTTTT. It translates to CASSSGTGYEKLFF.

The chain joins TRBV21-1 to TRBJ2-7; the table names TRBD1, a call not compared with the DNA. TRBV21-1 is an annotated pseudogene. This CDR3 has 16 amino acids. The CDR3 reads CASSNWSDRDSHEQYF. CDR3 coding DNA: TGTGCCAGCAGCAACTGGTCGGACAGGGATTCCCACGAGCAGTACTTC.

This chain connects TRBV7-2 to TRBJ2-1; 7 bases are a match to TRBD2. CDR1 and CDR2 from the germline V gene are SGHTA and FQGNSA. The CDR3 has 16 amino acids. J lost 6 bases, V lost 5 bases, and 13 bases had no gene match. CDR3 coding DNA: TGTGCCAGCAGCCACTCCCCTAGCGGTGGGCGCAATGAGCAGTTCTTC. Its protein is CASSHSPSGGRNEQFF.